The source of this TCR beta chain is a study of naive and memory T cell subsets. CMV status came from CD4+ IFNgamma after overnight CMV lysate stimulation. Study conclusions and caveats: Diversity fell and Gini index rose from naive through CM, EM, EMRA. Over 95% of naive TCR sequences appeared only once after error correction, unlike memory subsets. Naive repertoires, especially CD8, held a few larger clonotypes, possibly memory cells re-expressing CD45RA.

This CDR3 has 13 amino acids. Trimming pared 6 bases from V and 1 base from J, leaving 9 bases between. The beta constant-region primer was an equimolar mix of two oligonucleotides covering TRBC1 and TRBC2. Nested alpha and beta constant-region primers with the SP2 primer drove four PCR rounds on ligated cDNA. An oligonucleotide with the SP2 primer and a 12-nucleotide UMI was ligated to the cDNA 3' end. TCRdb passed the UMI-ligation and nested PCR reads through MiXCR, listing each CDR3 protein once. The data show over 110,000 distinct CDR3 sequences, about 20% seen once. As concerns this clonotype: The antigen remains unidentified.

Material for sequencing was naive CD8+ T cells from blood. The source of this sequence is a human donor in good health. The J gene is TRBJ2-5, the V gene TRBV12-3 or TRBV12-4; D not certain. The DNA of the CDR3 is TGTGCCAGCAGGTCGATGACCCAAGAGACCCAGTACTTC. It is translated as CASRSMTQETQYF.